This T cell receptor beta chain was sequenced during a study of T cell repertoires in cytomegalovirus infection. The wider study: It was recently identified HLA-C-restricted and well-studied HLA-B-restricted CMV epitopes that the study used. It can be stated that public TCR beta signatures indicated CMV infection as well as a matching HLA type.

The study's findings and limits: Using cumulative public TCR beta family frequency, the authors identified those who carried CMV together with the relevant HLA.

This CDR3 spans 16 amino acids. V was shortened by 5 bases and J by 0 bases, with 13 bases between the two germline ends. Germline-derived CDR1 and CDR2 are LNHDA and SQIVND (reference sequence). To note about this clonotype: The antigen remains undetermined.

MiXCR, run by TCRdb on the reads, gives a single entry per CDR3 protein. Altogether roughly 280,000 distinct CDR3 sequences are present, about 20% being singletons, with the ten largest covering approximately 19%. This rearrangement joins TRBV19 to TRBJ2-2; possible D gene TRBD1, 6 bases. This specimen was cultured PBMCs, taken from culture after CMV antigen stimulation. This receptor was identified in a human donor in good health (CMV status not recorded). Some clones in this sample may be carry-over from other donors' samples. Written as DNA, the CDR3 is TGTGCCAGTAGTGAGAGTCCAGGGGCGAACACCGGGGAGCTGTTTTTT. It yields the protein CASSESPGANTGELFF. The full variable domain, its missing parts supplied by reference TRBV19 and TRBJ2-2, is DGGITQSPKYLFRKEGQNVTLSCEQNLNHDAMYWYRQDPGQGLRLIYYSQIVNDFQKGDIAEGYSVSREKKESFPLTVTSAQKNPTAFYLCASSESPGANTGELFFGEGSRLTVL.